The present entry profiles one T cell receptor beta chain with its context. Its antigen is unknown. The source of the sample is a study of OX40 agonist ivuxolimab in advanced cancers. Across the study: Three patients, one with hepatocellular carcinoma and two with cutaneous melanoma, responded partially.

Profiling relied on immunoSEQ multiplex PCR, and the TCRdb table lists in-frame clones only, not all of them. The sample holds more than 60,000 clones, 80% to 90% seen once. Study results and limitations: CD4+ T cells averaged fewer expanded clones than CD8+ T cells.

The germline gives CDR1 SGHNT, CDR2 YYREEE (reference sequence). Trimming took off 4 bases at V and 2 bases at J, with 7 bases between the two ends. CDR3 length: 14 amino acids. This TCR came from an adult with an advanced solid tumor such as melanoma, head and neck, liver or kidney cancer. Sequenced material: CD4+ or CD8+ T cells sorted from blood, taken in a trial of the OX40 agonist ivuxolimab. The chain is built from TRBV5-4 and TRBJ2-6; D unclear. The CDR3 loop is CASSDLPGANVLTF. In DNA, the CDR3 is TGTGCCAGCAGCGACTTACCTGGGGCCAACGTCCTGACTTTC.